Each of the 24 T cell receptor beta chains below was sequenced from the same sample in a study of CD8 T cells in Susac syndrome. Random hexamers were used to reverse transcribe 0.5 to 1 ug of RNA. MiXCR, applied by TCRdb to the immunoSEQ multiplex PCR reads, yields one record per CDR3 protein. The table lists some 150,000 distinct CDR3 sequences, around 95% of them singletons, with 0.14% to 0.15% in the top ten. Sequences were obtained from CD8+ T cells from PBMCs. The source is a human donor with multiple sclerosis.

This rearrangement joins TRBV30 to TRBJ1-6; tentative D call: TRBD1 (5 bases). The germline V gene has CDR1 GTSNPN and CDR2 SVGIG (reference sequence). V gave up 5 bases and J gave up 7 bases, with 9 bases separating them. The CDR3 is 12 amino acids. DNA of the CDR3: TGTGCCTGGGATCCAGGGAATTCACCCCTCCACTTT. Its protein is CAWDPGNSPLHF.

This clonotype was detected only once. The chain combines TRBV6-6 with TRBJ2-1, with D possibly matching TRBD1 (6 bases). Trimming took off 6 bases at V and 4 bases at J, with 13 bases between the two ends. This CDR3 is built from 14 residues. Germline-derived CDR1 and CDR2 are MNHNY and SVGAGI (reference sequence). For the CDR3, the DNA is TGTGCCAGCAGGGTGACAGGTGGATACAATGAGCAGTTCTTC. Its protein product is CASRVTGGYNEQFF.

J is TRBJ2-1 and V is TRBV20-1; D not certain. The CDR3 length is 13 residues. Per germline, CDR1 DFQATT and CDR2 SNEGSKA (reference sequence). Between the trimmed V and J ends, which lost 1 base and 2 bases, there was a span of 6 bases. CDR3 sequence (DNA): TGCAGTGCTAGAGTTGGAACCTACAATGAGCAGTTCTTC. Its protein is CSARVGTYNEQFF.

The chain couples TRBV7-9 to TRBJ2-3, with 9 bases identical to TRBD1. The junction had 5 bases not matched to a gene; V was cut back by 10 bases and J by 0 bases. The CDR3 length is 14 residues. Germline V gene sequence: CDR1 SEHNR, CDR2 FQNEAQ (reference sequence). The CDR3 region is CATGDRVSTDTQYF. CDR3 bases: TGTGCCACCGGGGACAGGGTTAGCACAGATACGCAGTATTTT.

The J gene is TRBJ2-5, the V gene TRBV29-1, with D possibly being TRBD1 (7 bases). V lost 0 bases to trimming and J lost 9 bases, with 14 bases between them. Germline values: CDR1 SQVTM, CDR2 ANQGSEA. The CDR3 totals 13 residues. The CDR3 loop is CSVEDEAGGSQYF. CDR3 DNA: TGCAGCGTTGAAGATGAGGCAGGGGGGTCCCAGTACTTC.

This chain connects TRBV30 to TRBJ2-2; TRBD2 matches at 7 bases. The J segment lost 6 bases and the V segment lost 5 bases, leaving 6 bases of the junction unmatched. Per the germline V gene, CDR1 is GTSNPN and CDR2 is SVGIG (reference sequence). The CDR3 covers 13 residues. As DNA, the CDR3 is TGTGCCTGGGGACTAGTTGGCGCCGGGGAGCTGTTTTTT. Translation gives CAWGLVGAGELFF.

The chain joins TRBV30 to TRBJ2-3; TRBD2 agrees at 8 bases. V shed 3 bases, J shed 2 bases, and the junction held 10 bases outside the gene matches. The V gene's germline CDR1 is GTSNPN and CDR2 SVGIG (reference sequence). CDR3 size: 16 residues. The CDR3 DNA follows: TGTGCCTGGAGGGAGGCGGTAGCGGGGACCACAGATACGCAGTATTTT. Residues: CAWREAVAGTTDTQYF.

The rearrangement uses TRBV24-1 and TRBJ2-1, with D perhaps TRBD1 (6 bases). V lost 5 bases and J lost 6, with 19 bases in between. The CDR3 is made up of 16 amino acids. Looked up from germline, CDR1 is KGHDR and CDR2 is SFDVKD. The CDR3 sequence is CATSGARSRGGNEQFF. The DNA of the CDR3 is TGTGCCACCAGTGGGGCTCGGAGCAGGGGTGGCAATGAGCAGTTCTTC.

The J gene is TRBJ2-7, the V gene TRBV3-1, with TRBD1 identical over 11 bases. This CDR3 spans 15 amino acids. In germline, CDR1 is LGHDT, CDR2 YNNKEL (reference sequence). V trimming: 4 bases; J trimming: 3 bases; junction bases outside the gene matches: 5. The CDR3 sequence is CASSPGTGGFYEQYV. The CDR3 DNA sequence: TGTGCCAGCAGCCCCGGGACAGGGGGATTCTACGAGCAGTACGTC.

The rearrangement links TRBV14 to TRBJ2-7; 9 nucleotides align to TRBD1. The V gene end was trimmed by 4 bases and the J gene end by 3 bases; junction bases not matched to a gene: 1. The CDR3 sequence is 13 residues long. Germline loops: CDR1 SGHDN, CDR2 FVKESK. The CDR3 DNA sequence: TGTGCCAGCAGCCCGGGACAGGGCTACGAGCAGTACGTC. Amino acid sequence: CASSPGQGYEQYV.

The CDR3 nucleotides read TGTGCCAGCAGCTTCTCGGGCTACGAGCAGTACTTC. It yields the protein CASSFSGYEQYF. This sequence joins TRBV5-4 and TRBJ2-7; no clear D. In germline, CDR1 is SGHNT, CDR2 YYREEE (reference sequence). V lost 2 bases and J lost 3, with 6 bases in between. This CDR3 contains 12 residues.

The rearrangement uses TRBV7-9 and TRBJ2-1, with TRBD2 identical over 8 bases. The CDR3 has 14 amino acids. Per germline, CDR1 SEHNR and CDR2 FQNEAQ (reference sequence). The junction had 9 bases not matched to a gene; V was cut back by 5 bases and J by 9 bases. In DNA, the CDR3 is TGTGCCAGCAGCCCCCGGACTAGCTTTGGTGAGCAGTTCTTC. It translates to CASSPRTSFGEQFF.

The chain has TRBV3-1 and TRBJ2-4; 8 nucleotides line up with TRBD2. The CDR3 consists of 15 residues. V lost 1 base to trimming and J lost 8 bases; unmatched junction nucleotides: 7. Germline V CDR1 and CDR2: LGHDT, YNNKEL (reference sequence). In DNA form, the CDR3 reads TGTGCCAGCAGCCAAGGGACTAGCTCCCATGACATTCAGTACTTC. Translating it yields CASSQGTSSHDIQYF.

V usage is TRBV12-3 or TRBV12-4 and J usage is TRBJ2-1; weak D call: TRBD2 (7 bases). This CDR3 spans 13 amino acids. The V gene lost 4 bases and the J gene lost 9 bases, with 13 bases spanning the gap. CDR3 coding DNA: TGTGCCAGCAGTTCCGGGGGGCCGGGTGAGCAGTTCTTC. It is translated as CASSSGGPGEQFF.

V gene TRBV2 combines with J gene TRBJ1-1, with D hard to call. V was trimmed by 3 bases and J by 4 bases, leaving 9 bases between them. Germline V gives CDR1 SNHLY, CDR2 FYNNEI. This CDR3 comprises 13 residues. The CDR3 sequence is CASSEALLTEAFF. The CDR3 DNA reads TGTGCCAGCAGTGAGGCCCTTCTCACTGAAGCTTTCTTT.

The V call is TRBV5-6, the J call TRBJ1-1; unclear D gene. With 2 bases removed from V and 3 bases from J, the gap between germline ends came to 5 bases. Germline values: CDR1 SGHDT, CDR2 YYEEEE. The CDR3 loop spans 12 amino acids. CDR3: CASSFWDTEAFF. In DNA form, the CDR3 reads TGTGCCAGCAGCTTCTGGGACACTGAAGCTTTCTTT.

This sequence joins TRBV5-1 and TRBJ1-1; D is unresolved. The CDR3 covers 15 residues. Trimming cost V 4 bases and J 1 base, with 14 bases left between them. Looked up from germline, CDR1 is SGHRS and CDR2 is YFSETQ. CDR3: CASSTRERGNTEAFF. The CDR3, as DNA: TGCGCCAGCAGCACCCGAGAACGGGGGAACACTGAAGCTTTCTTT.

This sequence joins TRBV7-9 and TRBJ1-1; D is possibly TRBD1 (6 bases). CDR3 length equals 13 residues. V shed 8 bases and J shed 0 bases, with 10 bases lying between them. The V gene's germline CDR1 is SEHNR and CDR2 FQNEAQ (reference sequence). CDR3 sequence: CASRGALNTEAFF. The CDR3 bases are TGTGCCAGCCGGGGGGCTCTGAACACTGAAGCTTTCTTT.

This clonotype was seen a single time. The V gene is TRBV6-1, the J gene TRBJ2-7; D is undetermined. V was pared by 1 base and J by 3 bases, with 7 bases between. CDR1 and CDR2 from the germline V gene are MNHNS and SASEGT. CDR3 length equals 13 residues. Written as DNA, the CDR3 is TGTGCCAGCAGTGAAGGGGCTCACTACGAGCAGTACGTC. This encodes CASSEGAHYEQYV.

The CDR3: CSARSTSGEETQYF. In DNA, the CDR3 is TGCAGTGCTAGATCGACTAGCGGGGAAGAGACCCAGTACTTC. The rearrangement joins TRBV20-1 to TRBJ2-5, with TRBD2 matching over 11 bases. This CDR3 comprises 14 residues. The V gene end was trimmed by 2 bases and the J gene end by 3 bases; junction bases not matched to a gene: 2. Germline CDR1 reads DFQATT; CDR2 reads SNEGSKA (reference sequence).

This chain uses TRBV29-1 with TRBJ1-2; D gene ambiguous. Germline V gene lookup returns CDR1 SQVTM and CDR2 ANQGSEA. The CDR3 has 13 amino acids. V lost 5 bases and J lost 7, with 17 bases in between. Here the CDR3 reads CSVYSDSGIGYTF. In DNA form, the CDR3 reads TGCAGCGTTTACAGTGATTCTGGTATTGGCTACACCTTC.

The rearrangement links TRBV20-1 to TRBJ2-1; 10 bases are a match to TRBD1. The ends lost 1 base at V and 5 bases at J; junction bases unmatched: 8. This CDR3 is 16 amino acids long. Germline assignment: CDR1 DFQATT and CDR2 SNEGSKA (reference sequence). Here the CDR3 reads CSARVPGTGDHNEQFF. CDR3 nucleotide sequence: TGCAGTGCTAGAGTCCCCGGGACAGGGGATCACAATGAGCAGTTCTTC.

The J gene is TRBJ2-7, the V gene TRBV5-1; D is possibly TRBD1 (6 bases). The V gene lost 2 bases and the J gene lost 5 bases, with 14 bases spanning the gap. CDR1 SGHRS and CDR2 YFSETQ come from the germline V gene. The CDR3 contains 14 residues. DNA of the CDR3: TGCGCCAGCAGCTTTTCGACAGGTCAGGACGAGCAGTACGTC. This codes for CASSFSTGQDEQYV.

This clonotype was found once. The rearrangement uses TRBV3-1 and TRBJ2-1; D ambiguous. The CDR3 is made up of 14 amino acids. CDR1 LGHDT and CDR2 YNNKEL come from the germline V gene (reference sequence). V was shortened by 3 bases and J by 1 base, with 7 bases between the two germline ends. CDR3 bases: TGTGCCAGCAGCCAGGCGTTTTCCTACAATGAGCAGTTCTTC. Amino acid sequence: CASSQAFSYNEQFF.